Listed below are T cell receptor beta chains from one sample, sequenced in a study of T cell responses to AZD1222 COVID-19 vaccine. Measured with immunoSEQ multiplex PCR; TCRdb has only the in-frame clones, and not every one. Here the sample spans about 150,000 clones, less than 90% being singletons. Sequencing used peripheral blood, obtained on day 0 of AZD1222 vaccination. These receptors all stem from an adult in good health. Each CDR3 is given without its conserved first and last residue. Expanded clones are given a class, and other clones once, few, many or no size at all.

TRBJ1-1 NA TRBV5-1 ASSSRTGDGTEAF
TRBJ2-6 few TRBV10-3 AISEGANGANVLT
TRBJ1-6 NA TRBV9 ASSVGTSRASPLH
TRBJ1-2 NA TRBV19 ASSVGQGNYGYT
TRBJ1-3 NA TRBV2 ASSEFFGTVSGNTIY
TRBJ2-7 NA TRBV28 ASSLADRGYEQY
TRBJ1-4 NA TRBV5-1 ASSLSTTTNEKLF
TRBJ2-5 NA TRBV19 ASSIVGQQETQY
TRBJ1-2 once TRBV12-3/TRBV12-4 ASSLARVGYT
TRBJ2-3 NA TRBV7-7 ASSRQASSTDTQY
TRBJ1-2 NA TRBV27 ASSRGEDYGYT
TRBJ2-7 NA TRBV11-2 ASRKTVGGEQY
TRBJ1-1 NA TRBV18 ASSPPIANTEAF
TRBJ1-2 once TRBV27 ASNPQPGRTNYGYT
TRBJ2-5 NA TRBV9 ASSERHRDVRETQY
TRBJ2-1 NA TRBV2 ASSEAVWEQF
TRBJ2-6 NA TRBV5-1 ASSLISYSGANVLT
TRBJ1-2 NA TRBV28 ASSLRQGGGYT
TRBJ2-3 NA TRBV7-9 ASSLMVATDTQY
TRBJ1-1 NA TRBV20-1 SASERSLGSTEAF
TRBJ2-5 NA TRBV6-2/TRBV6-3 ASSYGPAKGETQY
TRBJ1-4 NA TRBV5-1 ASSRGNLNEKLF
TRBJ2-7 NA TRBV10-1 ASNGGSAGEQY
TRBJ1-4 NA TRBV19 AETEDATNEKLF
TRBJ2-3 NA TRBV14 ASSPPLGGFSTDTQY
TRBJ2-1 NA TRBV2 ASTTGGPGEQF
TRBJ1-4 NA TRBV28 ASSIAGTGSEKLF
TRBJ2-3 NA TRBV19 ASSEVRAGDTQY
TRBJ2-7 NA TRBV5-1 ASSLTGNYEQY
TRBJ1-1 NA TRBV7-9 ASSRGQGRTTEAF
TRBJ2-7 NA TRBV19 ASSASTGNEQY
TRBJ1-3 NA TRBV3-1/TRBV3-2 ASRLGGSGNTIY
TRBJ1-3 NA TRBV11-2 ASSFTQGTGISGNTIY
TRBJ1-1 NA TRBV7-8 ASSRGHIPPNTNTEAF
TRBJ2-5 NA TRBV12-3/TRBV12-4 ASSLSIRQTQY